One sample yielded the 32 T cell receptor beta chains listed below, sequenced in a study of CD8 T cells in ankylosing spondylitis. Study results and caveats: A TCR beta motif of 8 or 9 highly homologous variants appeared characteristic of ankylosing spondylitis blood.

TCRdb fed the 5' RACE reads into MiXCR, producing one record per CDR3 protein. The top ten hold about 16% of the sample, which has about 420,000 distinct CDR3 sequences, 20% to 25% seen once. For these TCRs, the target antigens are not known. Sample: blood, either unsorted or a sorted T cell fraction (not recorded which). The receptors were sampled from a male donor with ankylosing spondylitis.

This clonotype was counted only a few times. The gene calls are TRBV20-1 and TRBJ2-2; the D gene could be TRBD1 or TRBD2 (5 bases each). CDR1 is DFQATT and CDR2 is SNEGSKA in the germline V gene (reference sequence). Trimming cost V 3 bases and J 4 bases, with 15 bases left between them. The CDR3 is 15 amino acids. CDR3 loop: CSASGAENPTGELFF. CDR3 DNA sequence: TGCAGTGCTAGCGGGGCGGAAAATCCCACCGGGGAGCTGTTTTTT.

This clonotype was detected only a few times. The chain is built from TRBV12-3 or TRBV12-4 and TRBJ2-2; D tentatively reads TRBD1 or TRBD2 (6 bases each). V was cut by 3 bases and J by 6 bases, with 14 bases left in between. The CDR3 runs to 15 residues. CDR3 sequence: CASSFTGRGPGELFF. DNA of the CDR3: TGTGCCAGCAGTTTTACCGGACGGGGGCCCGGGGAGCTGTTTTTT.

This clonotype occurred a few times. The chain recombines TRBV29-1 with TRBJ1-1; possible D gene TRBD1, 6 bases. V was trimmed by 6 bases and J by 13 bases, leaving 15 bases between them. Germline CDR1 SQVTM, CDR2 ANQGSEA. CDR3 length: 10 amino acids. The CDR3 nucleotides are TGCAGCGTACAGGGACCCGGGGGTTTCTTT. Translated, it gives CSVQGPGGFF.

This sequence joins TRBV11-3 and TRBJ1-1; tentatively, D is TRBD1 (5 bases). In germline, CDR1 is SGHNT, CDR2 YENEEA. Trimming pared 8 bases from V and 7 bases from J, leaving 20 bases between. The CDR3 spans 14 residues. CDR3 coding DNA: TGTGCCAGCGGGACTGTGAGGGGTGTCAATGAAGCTTTCTTT. Translated, it gives CASGTVRGVNEAFF. The entire variable domain, with the rest obtained from reference TRBV11-3 and TRBJ1-1, is as follows: EAGVVQSPRYKIIEKKQPVAFWCNPISGHNTLYWYLQNLGQGPELLIRYENEEAVDDSQLPKDRFSAERLKGVDSTLKIQPAELGDSAVYLCASGTVRGVNEAFFGQGTRLTVV.

This clonotype has a count of ten or more. The gene calls are TRBV7-3 and TRBJ2-1; 10 nucleotides line up with TRBD1. Germline CDR1 and CDR2: SGHTA and FQGTGA. The CDR3 length is 14 residues. Unmatched junction bases numbered 5, after V lost 5 bases and J lost 7 bases. The CDR3 loop is CASSPGQGVNEQFF. As DNA, the CDR3 is TGTGCCAGCAGCCCTGGACAGGGGGTGAATGAGCAGTTCTTC.

This sequence joins TRBV12-3 or TRBV12-4 and TRBJ1-4; D gene ambiguous. V lost 3 bases and J lost 5, with 10 bases in between. The CDR3 extends over 14 amino acids. CDR3 region: CASSFRAGNEKLFF. The CDR3 bases are TGTGCCAGCAGTTTTAGGGCAGGAAATGAAAAACTGTTTTTT.

The chain links TRBV6-2 or TRBV6-3 to TRBJ1-5, with 7 nucleotides matching TRBD1. The germline V gene encodes CDR1 MNHEY and CDR2 SVGEGT. V lost 7 bases to trimming and J lost 1 base; unmatched junction nucleotides: 10. There are 16 residues in the CDR3. Here the CDR3 DNA reads TGTGCCAGCAACCCAGCACCGGGACAGAGCAATCAGCCCCAGCATTTT. Protein: CASNPAPGQSNQPQHF.

This clonotype has more than one count but fewer than ten. The chain uses TRBV7-2 and TRBJ2-3, with a tentative D call TRBD1 (6 bases). The V end lost 5 bases, the J end lost 1 base, and 16 bases lay between the germline ends. The CDR3 is 16 amino acids. CDR1 SGHTA and CDR2 FQGNSA come from the germline V gene. CDR3 in amino acids: CASSIGRTVGTDTQYF. As DNA, the CDR3 is TGTGCCAGCAGCATCGGAAGGACAGTAGGCACAGATACGCAGTATTTT.

The table lists this clonotype with many counts. The V and J genes are TRBV12-3 or TRBV12-4 and TRBJ2-1; 8 bases fit TRBD2. The V segment lost 5 bases and the J segment 3 bases; nucleotides outside the gene matches: 15. This CDR3 contains 18 residues. This CDR3 is CASSRLPGGNSGYNEQFF. In nucleotides, the CDR3 is TGTGCCAGCAGTCGCCTACCGGGAGGGAATTCAGGCTACAATGAGCAGTTCTTC.

This clonotype showed up just once. The chain couples TRBV2 to TRBJ2-7; 7 bases agree with TRBD1. J lost 1 base, V lost 8 bases, and 8 bases had no gene match. Germline V gene sequence: CDR1 SNHLY, CDR2 FYNNEI. The CDR3 runs to 14 residues. The CDR3: CASLTDRVSYEQYF. The CDR3 DNA follows: TGTGCCAGCCTCACCGACAGGGTGTCCTACGAGCAGTACTTC.

The DNA of the CDR3 is TGTGCCAGCATCCTCGGGGACAAACCCACAGATACGCAGTATTTT. Its protein product is CASILGDKPTDTQYF. V is TRBV6-1 and J is TRBJ2-3; perhaps TRBD1 as D (6 bases). V gave up 7 bases and J gave up 2 bases, with 16 bases separating them. Germline V CDR1 and CDR2: MNHNS, SASEGT. The CDR3 is 15 amino acids.

A few counts support this clonotype. The V gene is TRBV5-5, the J gene TRBJ2-7; D remains ambiguous. The germline V and J ends were trimmed by 4 bases and 9 bases, with 23 bases remaining between them. The CDR3 loop spans 15 amino acids. Germline V lookup: CDR1 SGHKS, CDR2 YYEKEE (reference sequence). CDR3 nucleotides: TGTGCCAGCAGCCGATTAATGGACGGATTAGTAGGGCAGTACTTC. It encodes CASSRLMDGLVGQYF. The full variable domain, completed using reference TRBV5-5 and TRBJ2-7, is DAGVTQSPTHLIKTRGQQVTLRCSPISGHKSVSWYQQVLGQGPQFIFQYYEKEERGRGNFPDRFSARQFPNYSSELNVNALLLGDSALYLCASSRLMDGLVGQYFGPGTRLTVT.

The gene calls are TRBV24-1 and TRBJ2-5, with D perhaps matching TRBD2 (5 bases). This CDR3 has 12 residues. V lost 5 bases, J lost 7 bases, and 10 bases lay in between. CDR1 is KGHDR, CDR2 SFDVKD, per germline. DNA of the CDR3: TGTGCCACCAGTGTCGGGGTCGGGACCCAGTACTTC. This encodes CATSVGVGTQYF.

A few counts support this clonotype. The genes are TRBV20-1 and TRBJ2-2; 14 bases map to TRBD2. Losses at the gene ends were 6 bases for V and 7 bases for J; bases not matched to a gene: 1. Germline lookup yields CDR1 DFQATT and CDR2 SNEGSKA (reference sequence). This CDR3 has 13 amino acids. In DNA, the CDR3 is TGCAGTGCAGGGACTAGCGGGAGCGGGGAGCTGTTTTTT. Residues: CSAGTSGSGELFF.

The V gene is TRBV6-1, the J gene TRBJ2-5, with D possibly being TRBD1 or TRBD2 (5 bases each). The germline CDR1 and CDR2 sequences are MNHNS and SASEGT. This CDR3 is 13 amino acids long. Between the trimmed V and J ends, which lost 5 bases and 5 bases, there was a span of 12 bases. The CDR3 DNA follows: TGTGCCAGCAGTCGGGGCCCTGTCGAGACCCAGTACTTC. Amino acid sequence: CASSRGPVETQYF.

This clonotype has more than one count but fewer than ten. The chain joins TRBV7-2 to TRBJ2-5, with 7 bases aligning to TRBD2. Germline trimming cut 1 base from V and 2 bases from J; bases unmatched to any gene: 4. The CDR3 contains 15 residues. Germline CDR1 SGHTA, CDR2 FQGNSA. The CDR3 loop reads CASSLGGEGQETQYF. CDR3 DNA sequence: TGTGCCAGCAGCTTAGGGGGGGAGGGGCAAGAGACCCAGTACTTC.

This clonotype showed up just a few times. This chain links TRBV27 with TRBJ2-5; 7 bases are a match to TRBD1. The germline gives CDR1 MNHEY, CDR2 SMNVEV (reference sequence). The CDR3 runs to 14 residues. Trimming removed 6 bases from V and 5 bases from J; junction bases left unmatched: 9. The CDR3 DNA reads as TGTGCCAGCAGCTCTACAGGGGCGATCGAGACCCAGTACTTC. It is translated as CASSSTGAIETQYF.

CDR3 nucleotide sequence: TGCGCCAGCAGCCCTGGGGGTCTGGATGTTAAAAAACTGTTTTTT. Protein product: CASSPGGLDVKKLFF. This chain connects TRBV4-1 to TRBJ1-4; weak D call: TRBD1 (5 bases). CDR1 and CDR2 from the germline V gene are MGHRA and YSYEKL. The CDR3 extends over 15 amino acids. V lost 4 bases, J lost 9 bases, and 18 bases lay in between.

The V and J genes are TRBV12-3 or TRBV12-4 and TRBJ1-2; unclear D gene. The CDR3 totals 11 residues. V lost 3 bases and J 6 bases, leaving 5 bases between the germline ends. The CDR3 sequence: CASSFYDGYTF. Here the CDR3 DNA reads TGTGCCAGCAGTTTTTATGATGGCTACACCTTC.

This sequence joins TRBV20-1 and TRBJ1-5; D call uncertain. Trimming removed 3 bases at V and 1 base at J, with 4 bases between. The CDR3 covers 12 residues. In germline, CDR1 is DFQATT, CDR2 SNEGSKA (reference sequence). CDR3 DNA sequence: TGCAGTGCTAGTCTCAGCAATCAGCCCCAGCATTTT. This codes for CSASLSNQPQHF.

The CDR3 region has the DNA TGTGCCAGCAGCTTAGGGACAGGGCAGACCTACGAGCAGTACTTC. Translated: CASSLGTGQTYEQYF. This sequence joins TRBV7-9 and TRBJ2-7; 8 nucleotides align to TRBD1. The CDR3 is 15 residues long. Germline loops: CDR1 SEHNR, CDR2 FQNEAQ (reference sequence). The V segment lost 1 base and the J segment 2 bases; nucleotides outside the gene matches: 4.

In its sample, this clonotype was seen many times. This rearrangement joins TRBV7-9 to TRBJ2-3, with TRBD2 matching over 12 bases. Per the germline V gene, CDR1 is SEHNR and CDR2 is FQNEAQ (reference sequence). The CDR3 is 16 amino acids. J was trimmed by 0 bases and V by 4 bases; bases with no gene match: 2. CDR3 sequence reads: CASSSGTSGSTDTQYF. The CDR3 DNA is TGTGCCAGCAGCTCCGGGACTAGCGGGAGCACAGATACGCAGTATTTT.

V gene TRBV4-3 combines with J gene TRBJ2-2; D gene unclear. This CDR3 comprises 14 residues. CDR1 and CDR2 (germline): LGHNA, YSLEER. The V and J ends lost 1 base and 4 bases respectively, with 7 bases between them. The CDR3 sequence is CASSQARITGELFF. In DNA, the CDR3 is TGCGCCAGCAGCCAAGCCCGGATCACCGGGGAGCTGTTTTTT.

The genes are TRBV19 and TRBJ1-5; D uncertain. Germline CDR1 is LNHDA and CDR2 is SQIVND (reference sequence). V dropped 5 bases and J dropped 1 base, with 12 bases sitting between them. CDR3 size: 15 residues. CDR3 in DNA: TGTGCCAGTAGTCCCCCCCTTTGGAGCAATCAGCCCCAGCATTTT. It specifies CASSPPLWSNQPQHF.

For this clonotype: Sequence at one end of the junction differs from germline and may be a read error. The rearrangement joins TRBV27 to TRBJ1-5, with D uncertain. Per the germline V gene, CDR1 is MNHEY and CDR2 is SMNVEV (reference sequence). The CDR3 is 12 residues long. This chain's CDR3 is CASSEPNKPQHF. The CDR3 DNA sequence: TGTGCCAGCAGTGAACCCAATAAGCCCCAGCATTTT.

This clonotype occurred a few times. V and J are TRBV3-1 and TRBJ1-1; the D gene is possibly TRBD1 (6 bases). Germline values: CDR1 LGHDT, CDR2 YNNKEL (reference sequence). Trimming took 2 bases from V and 2 from J, leaving 12 bases between them. CDR3 length equals 15 residues. CDR3 coding DNA: TGTGCCAGCAGCCAACAGGGGTGGGAAAACACTGAAGCTTTCTTT. Amino acid sequence: CASSQQGWENTEAFF. The full variable domain, completed using reference TRBV3-1 and TRBJ1-1, is DTAVSQTPKYLVTQMGNDKSIKCEQNLGHDTMYWYKQDSKKFLKIMFSYNNKELIINETVPNRFSPKSPDKAHLNLHINSLELGDSAVYFCASSQQGWENTEAFFGQGTRLTVV.

The rearrangement links TRBV20-1 to TRBJ1-3; D ambiguous. This CDR3 is 13 amino acids long. The ends were cut back, 3 bases at V and 2 bases at J, with 8 bases in the middle. In germline, CDR1 is DFQATT, CDR2 SNEGSKA (reference sequence). The CDR3 coding sequence is TGCAGTGCTAGTCGGACCGCTGGAAACACCATATATTTT. This gives the protein CSASRTAGNTIYF.

This chain uses TRBV11-3 with TRBJ2-7; 7 nucleotides agree with TRBD1. The J segment lost 5 bases and the V segment lost 5 bases, leaving 6 bases of the junction unmatched. CDR3 length equals 13 residues. Germline CDR1 reads SGHNT; CDR2 reads YENEEA. The CDR3 here is CASSPTGIDEQYF. CDR3 nucleotides: TGTGCCAGCAGCCCGACAGGGATCGACGAGCAGTACTTC.

The CDR3 sequence is CSADRGDQPQHF. In DNA form, the CDR3 reads TGCAGTGCTGACAGGGGAGATCAGCCCCAGCATTTT. The chain employs TRBV20-1 and TRBJ1-5; 8 bases are shared with TRBD1. Trimming cost V 5 bases and J 5 bases; bases outside gene matches: 2. The CDR3 is 12 amino acids. From germline, CDR1 is DFQATT and CDR2 SNEGSKA (reference sequence).

The chain combines TRBV28 with TRBJ2-3, with D perhaps matching TRBD1 (6 bases). Trimming removed 6 bases at V and 4 bases at J, with 11 bases between. Germline lookup yields CDR1 MDHEN and CDR2 SYDVKM. This CDR3 is built from 13 residues. CDR3: CASRESGADTQYF. CDR3 bases: TGTGCCAGCAGGGAATCAGGGGCAGATACGCAGTATTTT.

This chain uses TRBV2 with TRBJ2-3, with D perhaps being TRBD1 or TRBD2 (6 bases each). The V end was cut by 3 bases, the J end by 6 bases, with 13 bases between. This CDR3 is 14 amino acids long. CDR1 and CDR2 (germline): SNHLY, FYNNEI. The CDR3 DNA sequence: TGTGCCAGCAGTGATAAGATAGGGGGGGATACGCAGTATTTT. This encodes CASSDKIGGDTQYF. Drawing the rest from reference TRBV2 and TRBJ2-3, the complete variable domain is EPEVTQTPSHQVTQMGQEVILRCVPISNHLYFYWYRQILGQKVEFLVSFYNNEISEKSEIFDDQFSVERPDGSNFTLKIRSTKLEDSAMYFCASSDKIGGDTQYFGPGTRLTVL.

This clonotype showed up just a few times. The rearrangement links TRBV12-3 or TRBV12-4 to TRBJ1-3; TRBD1 agrees at 8 bases. J lost 7 bases, V lost 7 bases, and 9 bases had no gene match. The CDR3 is 14 residues long. The CDR3 DNA reads TGTGCCAGCACTATCCGGGACAGGAGGAACACCATATATTTT. It translates to CASTIRDRRNTIYF.